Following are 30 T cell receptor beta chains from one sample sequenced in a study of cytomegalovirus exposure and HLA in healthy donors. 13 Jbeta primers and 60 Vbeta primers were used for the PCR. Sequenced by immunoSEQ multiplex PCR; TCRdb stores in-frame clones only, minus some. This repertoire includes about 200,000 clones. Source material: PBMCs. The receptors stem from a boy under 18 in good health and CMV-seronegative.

The CDR3 DNA sequence: TGTGCCAGCAGTGACTCTGGTAGCGCAGATACGCAGTATTTT. This translates into CASSDSGSADTQYF. The chain uses TRBV6-4 and TRBJ2-3; tentative D call: TRBD2 (5 bases). The germline V and J ends were trimmed by 0 bases and 4 bases, with 8 bases remaining between them. The CDR3 extends over 14 amino acids. The V gene's germline CDR1 is MRHNA and CDR2 SNTAGT.

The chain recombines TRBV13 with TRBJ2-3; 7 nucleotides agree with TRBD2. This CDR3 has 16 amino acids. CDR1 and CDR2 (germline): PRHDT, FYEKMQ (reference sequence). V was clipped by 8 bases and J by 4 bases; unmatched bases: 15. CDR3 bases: TGTGCCAGCTACAGCCTAGCGGTTCTATCGGCAGATACGCAGTATTTT. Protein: CASYSLAVLSADTQYF.

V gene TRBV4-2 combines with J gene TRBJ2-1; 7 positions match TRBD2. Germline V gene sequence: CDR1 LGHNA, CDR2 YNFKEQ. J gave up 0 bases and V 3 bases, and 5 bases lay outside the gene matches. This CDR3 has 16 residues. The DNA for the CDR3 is TGTGCCAGCAGCCAGATGGAGCGGGGCTCCTACAATGAGCAGTTCTTC. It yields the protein CASSQMERGSYNEQFF.

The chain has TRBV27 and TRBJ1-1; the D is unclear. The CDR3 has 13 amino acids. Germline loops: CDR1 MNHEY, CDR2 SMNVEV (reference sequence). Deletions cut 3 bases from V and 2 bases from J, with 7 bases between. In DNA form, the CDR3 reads TGTGCCAGCAGTTTGAGTATTAACACTGAAGCTTTCTTT. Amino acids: CASSLSINTEAFF.

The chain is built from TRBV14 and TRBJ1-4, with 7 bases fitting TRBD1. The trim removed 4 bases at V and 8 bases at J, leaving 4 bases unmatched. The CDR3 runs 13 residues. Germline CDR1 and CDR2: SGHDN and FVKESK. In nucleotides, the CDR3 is TGTGCCAGCAGCCCCCAACAGGGGGAAAAACTGTTTTTT. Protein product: CASSPQQGEKLFF. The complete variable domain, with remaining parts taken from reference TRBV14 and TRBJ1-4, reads EAGVTQFPSHSVIEKGQTVTLRCDPISGHDNLYWYRRVMGKEIKFLLHFVKESKQDESGMPNNRFLAERTGGTYSTLKVQPAELEDSGVYFCASSPQQGEKLFFGSGTQLSVL.

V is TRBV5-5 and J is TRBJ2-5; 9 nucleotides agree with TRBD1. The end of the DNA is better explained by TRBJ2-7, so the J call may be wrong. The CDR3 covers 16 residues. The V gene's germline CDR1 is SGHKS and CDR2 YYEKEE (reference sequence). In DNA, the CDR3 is TGTGCCAGCAGCGGGACAGGGAATTGGCTGTCCTACGAGCAGTACTTC. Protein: CASSGTGNWLSYEQYF.

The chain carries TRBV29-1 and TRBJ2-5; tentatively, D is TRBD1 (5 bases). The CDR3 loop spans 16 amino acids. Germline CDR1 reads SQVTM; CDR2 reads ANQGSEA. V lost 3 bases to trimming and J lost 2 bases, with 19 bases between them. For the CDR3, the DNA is TGCAGCGTTGAGGGCAGGGCCATCGGACGTCAAGAGACCCAGTACTTC. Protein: CSVEGRAIGRQETQYF.

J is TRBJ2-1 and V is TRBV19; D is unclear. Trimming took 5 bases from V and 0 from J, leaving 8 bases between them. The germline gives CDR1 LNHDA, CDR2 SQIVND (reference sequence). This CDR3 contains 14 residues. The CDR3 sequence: CASSASSSYNEQFF. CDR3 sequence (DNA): TGTGCCAGTAGTGCGTCTAGCTCCTACAATGAGCAGTTCTTC.

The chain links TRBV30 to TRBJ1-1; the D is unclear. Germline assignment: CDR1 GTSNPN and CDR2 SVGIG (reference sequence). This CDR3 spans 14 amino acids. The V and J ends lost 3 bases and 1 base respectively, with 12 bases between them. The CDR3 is CAWRARLANTEAFF. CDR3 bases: TGTGCCTGGAGGGCCAGACTCGCGAACACTGAAGCTTTCTTT.

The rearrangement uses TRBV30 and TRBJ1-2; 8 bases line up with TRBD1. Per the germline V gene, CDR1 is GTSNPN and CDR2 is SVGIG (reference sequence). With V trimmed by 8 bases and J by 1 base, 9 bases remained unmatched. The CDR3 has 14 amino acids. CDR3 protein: CAGTGTGLNYGYTF. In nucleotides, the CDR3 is TGTGCCGGAACCGGGACAGGACTTAACTATGGCTACACCTTC.

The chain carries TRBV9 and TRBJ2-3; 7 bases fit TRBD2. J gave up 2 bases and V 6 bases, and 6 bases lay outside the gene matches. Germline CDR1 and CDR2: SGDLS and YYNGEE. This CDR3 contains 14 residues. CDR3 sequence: CASTQAGNTDTQYF. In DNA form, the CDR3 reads TGTGCCAGCACCCAAGCGGGGAACACAGATACGCAGTATTTT.

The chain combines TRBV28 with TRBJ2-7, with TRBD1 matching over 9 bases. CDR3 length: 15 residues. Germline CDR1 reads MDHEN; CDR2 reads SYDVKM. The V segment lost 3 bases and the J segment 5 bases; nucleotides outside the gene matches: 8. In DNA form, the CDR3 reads TGTGCCAGCAGTTTCTCCGGACAGGGGATCCACGAGCAGTACTTC. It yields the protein CASSFSGQGIHEQYF.

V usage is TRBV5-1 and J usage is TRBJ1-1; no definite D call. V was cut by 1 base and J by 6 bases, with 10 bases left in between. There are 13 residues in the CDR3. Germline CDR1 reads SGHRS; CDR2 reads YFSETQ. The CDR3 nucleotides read TGCGCCAGCAGCTTGCGAGGTAACTCTGAAGCTTTCTTT. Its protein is CASSLRGNSEAFF.

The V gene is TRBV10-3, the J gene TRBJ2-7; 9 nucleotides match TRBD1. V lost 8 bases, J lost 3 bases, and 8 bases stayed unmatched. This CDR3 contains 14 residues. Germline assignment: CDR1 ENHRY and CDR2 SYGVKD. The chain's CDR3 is CAIGQGTGHYEQYF. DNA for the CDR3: TGTGCCATCGGACAGGGGACAGGGCACTACGAGCAGTACTTC.

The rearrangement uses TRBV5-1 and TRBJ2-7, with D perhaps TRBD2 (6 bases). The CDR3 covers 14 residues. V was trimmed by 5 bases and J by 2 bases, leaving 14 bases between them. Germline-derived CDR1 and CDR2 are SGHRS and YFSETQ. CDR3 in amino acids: CASSDFGGTYEQYF. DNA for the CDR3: TGCGCCAGCAGTGATTTCGGGGGAACCTACGAGCAGTACTTC.

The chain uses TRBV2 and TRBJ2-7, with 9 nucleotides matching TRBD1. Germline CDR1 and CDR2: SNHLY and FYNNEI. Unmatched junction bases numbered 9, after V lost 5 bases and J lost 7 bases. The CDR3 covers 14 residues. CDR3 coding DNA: TGTGCCAGCAGTCCTAACAGGGGGCGCGGTGAGCAGTACTTC. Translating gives CASSPNRGRGEQYF.

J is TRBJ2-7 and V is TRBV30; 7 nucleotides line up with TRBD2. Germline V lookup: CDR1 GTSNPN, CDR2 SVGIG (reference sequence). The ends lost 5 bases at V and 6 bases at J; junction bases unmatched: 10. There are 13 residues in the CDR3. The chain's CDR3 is CAWASGGSGEQYF. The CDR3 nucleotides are TGTGCCTGGGCATCGGGGGGATCGGGCGAGCAGTACTTC.

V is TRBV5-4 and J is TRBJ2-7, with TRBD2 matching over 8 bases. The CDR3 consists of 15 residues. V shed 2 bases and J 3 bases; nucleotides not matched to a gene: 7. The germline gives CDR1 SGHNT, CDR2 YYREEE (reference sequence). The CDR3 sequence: CASSLYSSGVYEQYF. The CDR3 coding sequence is TGTGCCAGCAGCTTATATAGTAGCGGGGTCTACGAGCAGTACTTC.

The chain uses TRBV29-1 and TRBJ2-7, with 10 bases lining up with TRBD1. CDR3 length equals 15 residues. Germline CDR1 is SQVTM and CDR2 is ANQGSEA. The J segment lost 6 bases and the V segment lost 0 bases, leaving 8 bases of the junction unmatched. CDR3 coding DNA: TGCAGCGTTGAAGATCAAGTAGGACAGGGGGGCGAGCAGTACTTC. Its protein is CSVEDQVGQGGEQYF.

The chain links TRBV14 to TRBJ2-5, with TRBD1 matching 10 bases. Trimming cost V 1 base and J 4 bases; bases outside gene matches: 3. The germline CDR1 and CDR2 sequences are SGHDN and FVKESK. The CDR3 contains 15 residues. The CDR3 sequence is CASSQGDRGLETQYF. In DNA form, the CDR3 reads TGTGCCAGCAGCCAAGGGGACAGGGGTCTAGAGACCCAGTACTTC.

The CDR3 here is CASSLEKRQGALYEQYF. CDR3 DNA: TGTGCCAGCAGCCTAGAAAAAAGACAGGGGGCGCTTTACGAGCAGTACTTC. The gene calls are TRBV21-1 and TRBJ2-7; the table's D call TRBD1 went unverified against the DNA. TRBV21-1 is assigned pseudogene status. This CDR3 region has 17 residues.

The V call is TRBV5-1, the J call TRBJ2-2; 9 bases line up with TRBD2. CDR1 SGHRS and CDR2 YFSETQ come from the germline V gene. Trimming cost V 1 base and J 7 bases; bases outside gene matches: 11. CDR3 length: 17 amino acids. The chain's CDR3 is CASSLKSGGGAVGELFF. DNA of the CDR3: TGCGCCAGCAGCTTGAAGTCCGGCGGGGGGGCTGTCGGGGAGCTGTTTTTT.

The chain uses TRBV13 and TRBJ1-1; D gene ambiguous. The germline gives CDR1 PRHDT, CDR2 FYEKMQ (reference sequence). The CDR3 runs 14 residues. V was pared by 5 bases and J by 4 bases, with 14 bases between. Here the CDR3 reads CASSPPLRGTEAFF. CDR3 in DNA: TGTGCCAGCAGCCCCCCCCTCCGGGGCACTGAAGCTTTCTTT.

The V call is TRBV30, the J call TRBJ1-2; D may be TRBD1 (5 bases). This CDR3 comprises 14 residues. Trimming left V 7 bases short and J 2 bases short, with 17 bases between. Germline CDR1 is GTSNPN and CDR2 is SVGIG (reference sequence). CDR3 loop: CASQVPTLNYGYTF. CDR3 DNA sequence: TGTGCCTCACAGGTCCCCACTTTAAACTATGGCTACACCTTC.

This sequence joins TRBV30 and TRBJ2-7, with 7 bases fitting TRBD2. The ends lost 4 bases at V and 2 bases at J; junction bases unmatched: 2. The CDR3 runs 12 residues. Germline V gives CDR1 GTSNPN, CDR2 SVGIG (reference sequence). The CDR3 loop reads CAWKGTTYEQYF. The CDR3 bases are TGTGCCTGGAAAGGGACTACCTACGAGCAGTACTTC.

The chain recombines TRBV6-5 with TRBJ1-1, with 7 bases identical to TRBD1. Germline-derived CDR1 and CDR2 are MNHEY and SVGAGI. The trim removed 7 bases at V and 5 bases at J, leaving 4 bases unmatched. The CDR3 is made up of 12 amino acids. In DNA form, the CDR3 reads TGTGCCAGCACAGGGGGGAGAACTGAAGCTTTCTTT. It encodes CASTGGRTEAFF.

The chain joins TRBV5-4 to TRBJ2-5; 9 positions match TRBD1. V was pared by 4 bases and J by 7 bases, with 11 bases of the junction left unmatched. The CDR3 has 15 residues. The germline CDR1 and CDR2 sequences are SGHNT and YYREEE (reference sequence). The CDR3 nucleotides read TGTGCCAGCAGCCAAATGGGGACAGGGTTATGGACCCAGTACTTC. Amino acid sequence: CASSQMGTGLWTQYF. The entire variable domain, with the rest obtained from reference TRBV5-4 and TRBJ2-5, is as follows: ETGVTQSPTHLIKTRGQQVTLRCSSQSGHNTVSWYQQALGQGPQFIFQYYREEENGRGNFPPRFSGLQFPNYSSELNVNALELDDSALYLCASSQMGTGLWTQYFGPGTRLLVL.

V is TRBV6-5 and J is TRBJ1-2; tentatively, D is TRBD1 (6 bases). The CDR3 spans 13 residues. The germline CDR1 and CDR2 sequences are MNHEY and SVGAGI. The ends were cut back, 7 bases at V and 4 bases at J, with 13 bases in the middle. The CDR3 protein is CASTLGGGYGYTF. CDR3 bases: TGTGCCAGCACCTTAGGGGGGGGCTATGGCTACACCTTC.

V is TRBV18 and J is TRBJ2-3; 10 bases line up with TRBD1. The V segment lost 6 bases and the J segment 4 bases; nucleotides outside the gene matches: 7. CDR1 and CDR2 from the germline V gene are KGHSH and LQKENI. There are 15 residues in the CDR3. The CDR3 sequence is CASSQGQGIADTQYF. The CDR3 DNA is TGTGCCAGCTCCCAGGGACAGGGGATCGCAGATACGCAGTATTTT.

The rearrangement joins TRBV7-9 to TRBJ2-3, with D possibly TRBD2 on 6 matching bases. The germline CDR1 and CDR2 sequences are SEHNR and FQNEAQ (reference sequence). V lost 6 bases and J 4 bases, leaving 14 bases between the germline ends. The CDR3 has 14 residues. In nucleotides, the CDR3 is TGTGCCAGCAGGCCCCCTTCTAGCGCAGATACGCAGTATTTT. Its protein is CASRPPSSADTQYF.